Listed below are T cell receptor beta chains from one sample, sequenced in a study of cytomegalovirus exposure and HLA in healthy donors. Libraries were prepared by immunoSEQ multiplex PCR; TCRdb keeps only in-frame clonotypes and omits some of them. This sample has about 150,000 clones; roughly 80% occur once, and the top ten carry roughly 3.4%. The sample comprised PBMCs. The source is a male donor in good health and CMV-seronegative. CDR3s include the opening cysteine and the closing phenylalanine or tryptophan.

CDR3 protein	J gene	V gene
CASSFLAGGSTDTQYF	TRBJ2-3	TRBV27
CASSQRARGDEQYF	TRBJ2-7	TRBV7-9
CASSLGPAGSGNTIYF	TRBJ1-3	TRBV7-3
CASSTGTSGMVETQYF	TRBJ2-5	TRBV28
CASSSSRGRDNEQFF	TRBJ2-1	TRBV6-5
CAISGPPTSGATGELFF	TRBJ2-2	TRBV10-3
CASSQSKHNYGYTF	TRBJ1-2	TRBV16
CASSGQGSTEAFF	TRBJ1-1	TRBV5-8
CASSIRRDRIAKQETGELFF	TRBJ2-2	TRBV7-6
CAWSVWGLFTEAFF	TRBJ1-1	TRBV30
CASSISTGVISEAFF	TRBJ1-1	TRBV6-6
CASSQIGSAEKLFF	TRBJ1-4	TRBV7-9
CASSLLAGGLHEQFF	TRBJ2-1	TRBV7-2
CASSFGGMSTDTQYF	TRBJ2-3	TRBV27
CASSLDRGWEQFF	TRBJ2-1	TRBV7-3
CASTPARSSYNEQFF	TRBJ2-1	TRBV19
CASSYSQNVAKNIQYF	TRBJ2-4	TRBV6-5
CASRLASGEKETQYF	TRBJ2-5	TRBV7-8
CASSPTGANWAANEKLFF	TRBJ1-4	TRBV5-1
CASSYSQSGSTEAFF	TRBJ1-1	TRBV6-6
CASSSTGQVTEAFF	TRBJ1-1	TRBV7-9
CASSQDFTGEQFF	TRBJ2-1	TRBV4-2
CASSFNPGQGRSGEKLFF	TRBJ1-4	TRBV5-1
CASSPPRLAGYTDTQYF	TRBJ2-3	TRBV7-3
CASSLVQGKDGNQPQHF	TRBJ1-5	TRBV5-1
CASARDQGNTEAFF	TRBJ1-1	TRBV19
CASSFDSGAEAFF	TRBJ1-1	TRBV9
CASSVYGVLPETEAFF	TRBJ1-1	TRBV9
CASSLVAGTGGRNEQFF	TRBJ2-1	TRBV7-6
CASSPGTGKVYEQYF	TRBJ2-7	TRBV19
CASSFKLLTVADTQYF	TRBJ2-3	TRBV5-4
CASSSSPGGAGGYTF	TRBJ1-2	TRBV6-5
CASSFRRLVTPEAFF	TRBJ1-1	TRBV19
CASSLVPQREPTDTQYF	TRBJ2-3	TRBV7-8
CASSLSSYEQYF	TRBJ2-7	TRBV5-5
CASSEDWAPGISYNEQFF	TRBJ2-1	TRBV9
CASSGQGLDKAFF	TRBJ1-1	TRBV2
CAWSETGYEQYF	TRBJ2-7	TRBV30
CASREAGGPADTQYF	TRBJ2-3	TRBV2
CASSQGGESSPLHF	TRBJ1-6	TRBV4-2
CASSLPGGSYEQYF	TRBJ2-7	TRBV7-8
CASSEWGGQPQHF	TRBJ1-5	TRBV6-1
CSVDPTGGEQYF	TRBJ2-7	TRBV29-1
CASSGTTGDSPLHF	TRBJ1-6	TRBV5-1
CATSDNSGSFYNEQFF	TRBJ2-1	TRBV15
CASSKRGDSF	TRBJ1-2	TRBV21-1
CASSLAPPSTRPYTYEQYF	TRBJ2-7	TRBV7-2
CASSGGQSGNTIYF	TRBJ1-3	TRBV9
CASSLQGRDSPLHF	TRBJ1-6	TRBV6-6
CAWTPGTFGYGYTF	TRBJ1-2	TRBV30
CASSELPGLAGRLAKNIQYF	TRBJ2-4	TRBV2
CASSLALVQETQYF	TRBJ2-5	TRBV7-8
CASSEAEGAGQPQHF	TRBJ1-5	TRBV6-1
CASSQTPVAGPGVGEQFF	TRBJ2-1	TRBV4-2